This is a list of T cell receptor beta chains from one sample in a study of shared clonotypes between healthy human individuals. The table came from immunoSEQ multiplex PCR; TCRdb's copy has only in-frame clones and leaves some out. The data contain over 800,000 clones, 90% to 95% of them seen just once; the ten biggest clones take up more than 20%. The specimen was naive CD8+ T cells sorted from blood. These receptors were obtained from a man in his thirties or forties in good health. CDR3s include the opening cysteine and the closing phenylalanine or tryptophan. A D gene is named only where the DNA matches it firmly. Not every row has a clone size; where given, it reads once, few, many or a size class.

abundance | len | j_gene | d_gene | v_gene | CDR3aa | CDR3nt
NA | 14 | TRBJ1-1 | NA | TRBV7-2 | CASSLEAGGTEAFF | TGTGCCAGCAGCTTAGAGGCGGGCGGGACTGAAGCTTTCTTT
NA | 14 | TRBJ2-7 | NA | TRBV28 | CASSFSGFPHEQYF | TGTGCCAGCAGTTTCTCGGGTTTCCCTCACGAGCAGTACTTC
NA | 15 | TRBJ1-5 | NA | TRBV6-1 | CASSWPAYSNQPQHF | TGTGCCAGCAGTTGGCCAGCATATAGCAATCAGCCCCAGCATTTT
NA | 17 | TRBJ2-7 | TRBD2 | TRBV5-8 | CASRHWKGLVNSYEQYF | TGTGCCAGCAGGCACTGGAAAGGACTAGTAAACTCCTACGAGCAGTACTTC
NA | 15 | TRBJ2-7 | TRBD2 | TRBV9 | CASSVEGLATYEQYF | TGTGCCAGCAGCGTAGAGGGACTAGCCACCTACGAGCAGTACTTC
NA | 13 | TRBJ1-5 | NA | TRBV5-4 | CASSPDGVQPQHF | TGTGCCAGCAGCCCGGACGGGGTTCAGCCCCAGCATTTT
once | 12 | TRBJ2-1 | NA | TRBV9 | CASGRLGNEQFF | TGTGCCAGCGGTCGACTGGGGAATGAGCAGTTCTTC
NA | 16 | TRBJ2-2 | TRBD2 | TRBV29-1 | CSVVGTSGSRFGELFF | TGCAGCGTTGTTGGGACTAGCGGGAGCCGTTTCGGGGAGCTGTTTTTT
NA | 15 | TRBJ2-2 | NA | TRBV27 | CASSLRLALAGELFF | TGTGCCAGCAGTTTACGCCTAGCCCTGGCCGGGGAGCTGTTTTTT
NA | 15 | TRBJ2-5 | NA | TRBV7-6 | CASSLDSKALETQYF | TGTGCCAGCAGCTTAGATTCTAAGGCCCTGGAGACCCAGTACTTC
NA | 16 | TRBJ2-5 | TRBD1 | TRBV5-6 | CASSQVGTGDQETQYF | TGTGCCAGCAGCCAGGTTGGGACAGGGGACCAAGAGACCCAGTACTTC
NA | 18 | TRBJ2-6 | TRBD2 | TRBV4-3 | CASSQDSSGISGANVLTF | TGCGCCAGCAGCCAAGATTCTAGCGGTATCTCTGGGGCCAACGTCCTGACTTTC
once | 19 | TRBJ2-1 | TRBD2 | TRBV23-1 | CASSQVPQTSGRPGDEQFF | TGCGCCAGCAGTCAGGTACCCCAGACTAGCGGGAGACCAGGCGATGAGCAGTTCTTC
NA | 14 | TRBJ1-5 | TRBD1 | TRBV28 | CASSLLGTGEPQHF | TGTGCCAGCAGTTTATTGGGGACAGGGGAGCCCCAGCATTTT
NA | 15 | TRBJ2-1 | NA | TRBV5-1 | CASSLGPNSYNEQFF | TGCGCCAGCAGCTTAGGGCCAAACTCCTACAATGAGCAGTTCTTC
NA | 15 | TRBJ2-7 | TRBD1 | TRBV4-1 | CASSRGDRETHEQYF | TGCGCCAGCAGCCGAGGGGACAGGGAGACCCACGAGCAGTACTTC
once | 16 | TRBJ1-4 | TRBD1 | TRBV15 | CATSRRPGQGNEKLFF | TGTGCCACCAGCAGACGCCCGGGACAGGGTAATGAAAAACTGTTTTTT
NA | 16 | TRBJ2-7 | NA | TRBV21-1 | CASSTAGQAGSYEQYF | TGTGCCAGCAGCACGGCGGGACAGGCCGGATCCTACGAGCAGTACTTC
NA | 13 | TRBJ1-2 | NA | TRBV30 | CAWSGSAGEGYTF | TGTGCCTGGAGTGGGTCCGCGGGGGAAGGCTACACCTTC
NA | 14 | TRBJ2-3 | TRBD2 | TRBV7-6 | CASGMGGSTDTQYF | TGTGCCAGCGGGATGGGAGGGAGCACAGATACGCAGTATTTT
NA | 12 | TRBJ2-7 | NA | TRBV29-1 | CSVEGKTYEQYF | TGCAGCGTTGAGGGCAAAACCTACGAGCAGTACTTC
NA | 11 | TRBJ2-7 | NA | TRBV7-9 | CASSSSFEQYF | TGTGCCAGCAGCTCGTCCTTCGAGCAGTACTTC
once | 15 | TRBJ2-1 | TRBD1 | TRBV7-6 | CASSPDRGSYNEQFF | TGTGCCAGCAGCCCCGACAGGGGAAGCTACAATGAGCAGTTCTTC
NA | 15 | TRBJ2-2 | NA | TRBV4-1 | CASSQEEGNTGELFF | TGCGCCAGCAGCCAAGAGGAGGGAAACACCGGGGAGCTGTTTTTT
NA | 15 | TRBJ2-1 | TRBD1 | TRBV28 | CASSHGTAIYNEQFF | TGTGCCAGCAGCCACGGGACAGCGATCTACAATGAGCAGTTCTTC
NA | 14 | TRBJ2-7 | NA | TRBV6-1 | CASSPYPERYEQYF | TGTGCCAGCAGCCCCTATCCTGAAAGGTACGAGCAGTACTTC
NA | 12 | TRBJ2-7 | NA | TRBV29-1 | CSVAENSYEQYF | TGCAGCGTTGCGGAGAATTCCTACGAGCAGTACTTC
NA | 13 | TRBJ2-1 | NA | TRBV19 | CASSIWGFNEQFF | TGTGCCAGTAGTATATGGGGGTTCAATGAGCAGTTCTTC
NA | 13 | TRBJ2-7 | NA | TRBV29-1 | CSVEEGDGYEQYF | TGCAGCGTTGAAGAGGGGGATGGCTACGAGCAGTACTTC
NA | 18 | TRBJ2-1 | NA | TRBV27 | CASSSWAAGGTAYNEQFF | TGTGCCAGCAGTTCCTGGGCTGCGGGCGGGACCGCCTACAATGAGCAGTTCTTC
NA | 16 | TRBJ2-3 | TRBD2 | TRBV7-6 | CASSLRIGTRLDTQYF | TGTGCCAGCAGCTTGAGAATCGGGACTAGATTAGATACGCAGTATTTT
NA | 15 | TRBJ2-5 | TRBD2 | TRBV10-3 | CAISESELAEETQYF | TGTGCCATCAGTGAGTCGGAACTAGCGGAAGAGACCCAGTACTTC
once | 15 | TRBJ1-2 | TRBD1 | TRBV4-2 | CASSQETGLSYGYTF | TGTGCCAGCAGCCAAGAGACAGGGTTAAGCTATGGCTACACCTTC
NA | 13 | TRBJ2-5 | TRBD1 | TRBV10-2 | CASRTGGKETQYF | TGCGCCAGCAGGACAGGGGGCAAAGAGACCCAGTACTTC
NA | 18 | TRBJ2-2 | TRBD2 | TRBV10-3 | CAISQGLAGGSSTGELFF | TGTGCCATCAGTCAGGGACTAGCGGGAGGGTCGTCCACCGGGGAGCTGTTTTTT
NA | 16 | TRBJ2-7 | TRBD2 | TRBV6-6 | CASSSLVGRDPYEQYF | TGTGCCAGCAGCTCTCTCGTCGGGAGGGACCCCTACGAGCAGTACTTC
once | 18 | TRBJ2-5 | NA | TRBV7-9 | CASSSMITGMRDQETQYF | TGTGCCAGCAGCTCCATGATTACAGGGATGAGGGACCAAGAGACCCAGTACTTC
NA | 13 | TRBJ2-1 | NA | TRBV9 | CASSVGEWSSTFF | TGTGCCAGCAGCGTAGGTGAGTGGAGCTCTACGTTCTTC
NA | 13 | TRBJ2-1 | NA | TRBV11-3 | CASSLEFGNEQFF | TGTGCCAGCAGCTTAGAGTTCGGGAATGAGCAGTTCTTC
NA | 12 | TRBJ2-1 | NA | TRBV2 | CASRGTKNEQFF | TGTGCCAGCAGGGGGACAAAGAATGAGCAGTTCTTC
NA | 14 | TRBJ2-7 | TRBD1 | TRBV7-9 | CASSGQGALNEQYF | TGTGCCAGCAGTGGGCAGGGGGCTCTGAACGAGCAGTACTTC
NA | 14 | TRBJ2-7 | NA | TRBV7-2 | CASSFRGSSYEQYF | TGTGCCAGCAGCTTTAGGGGGAGCTCCTACGAGCAGTACTTC